The clone carrying this TCR beta chain was counted a few times. During its preparation, the TCRbeta library received unique molecular identifiers. TCRdb independently ran MiXCR on the PCR reads; one entry per CDR3 protein. Altogether some 490,000 distinct CDR3 sequences are present, around 13% being singletons, with the ten largest covering around 5.6%. The data are from a study of T-cell reconstitution after alpha-beta-depleted transplantation in children. There are 16 residues in the CDR3. Trimming removed 0 bases at V and 4 bases at J, with 16 bases between. The germline V gene has CDR1 DFQATT and CDR2 SNEGSKA (reference sequence).

This chain joins TRBV20-1 and TRBJ2-1; D perhaps matches TRBD1 (8 bases). Sequenced material: PBMCs from the stem cell graft donor, taken from the stem cell graft. The receptor's source is a human donor who donated a stem cell graft to a child with combined immunodeficiency. CDR3 bases: TGCAGTGCTAGAGATCTCACAGGGGGACTATACAATGAGCAGTTCTTC. Its translation is CSARDLTGGLYNEQFF.